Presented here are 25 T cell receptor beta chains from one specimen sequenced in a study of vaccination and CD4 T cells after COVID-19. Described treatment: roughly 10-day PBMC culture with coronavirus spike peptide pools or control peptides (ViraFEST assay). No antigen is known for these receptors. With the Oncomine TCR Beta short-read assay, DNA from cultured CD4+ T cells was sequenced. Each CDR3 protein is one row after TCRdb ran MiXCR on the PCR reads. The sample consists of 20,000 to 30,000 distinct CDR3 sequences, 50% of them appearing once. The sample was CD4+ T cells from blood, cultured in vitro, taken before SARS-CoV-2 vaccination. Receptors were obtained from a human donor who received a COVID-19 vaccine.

CDR3 protein: CASSYLGAREQYF. CDR3 coding DNA: TGTGCCAGCAGTTACTTGGGGGCACGCGAGCAGTACTTC. The chain carries TRBV6-5 and TRBJ2-7, with a possible D match to TRBD1 (6 bases). Trimming cost V 1 base and J 6 bases, with 10 bases left between them. The CDR3 extends over 13 amino acids. Germline V lookup: CDR1 MNHEY, CDR2 SVGAGI.

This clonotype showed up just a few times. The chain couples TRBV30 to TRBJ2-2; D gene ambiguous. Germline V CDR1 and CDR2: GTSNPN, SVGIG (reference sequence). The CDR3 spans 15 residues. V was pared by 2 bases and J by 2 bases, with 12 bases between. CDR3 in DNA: TGTGCCTGGAGTCGGAACAGACTCAACACCGGGGAGCTGTTTTTT. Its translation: CAWSRNRLNTGELFF.

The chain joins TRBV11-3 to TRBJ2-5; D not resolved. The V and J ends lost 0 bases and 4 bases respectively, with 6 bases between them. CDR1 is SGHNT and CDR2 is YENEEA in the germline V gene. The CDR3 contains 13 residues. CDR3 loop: CASSLERRETQYF. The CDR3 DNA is TGTGCCAGCAGCTTAGAGCGGCGAGAGACCCAGTACTTC.

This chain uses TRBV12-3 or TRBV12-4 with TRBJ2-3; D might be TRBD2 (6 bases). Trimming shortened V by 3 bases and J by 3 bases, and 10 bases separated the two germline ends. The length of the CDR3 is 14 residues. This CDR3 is CASSFPGVTDTQYF. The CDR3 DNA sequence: TGTGCCAGCAGTTTTCCGGGGGTAACAGATACGCAGTATTTT.

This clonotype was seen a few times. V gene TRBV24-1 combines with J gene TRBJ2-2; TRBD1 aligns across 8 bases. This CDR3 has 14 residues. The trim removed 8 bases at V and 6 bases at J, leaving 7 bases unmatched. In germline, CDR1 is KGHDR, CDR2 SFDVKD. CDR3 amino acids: CATKEDRDAGELFF. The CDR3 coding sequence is TGTGCCACCAAAGAGGACAGGGACGCCGGGGAGCTGTTTTTT.

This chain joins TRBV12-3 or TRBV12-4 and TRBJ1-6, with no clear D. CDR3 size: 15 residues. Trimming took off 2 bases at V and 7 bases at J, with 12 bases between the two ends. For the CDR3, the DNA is TGTGCCAGCAGTTTACAGAGGACCAGGAATTCACCCCTCCACTTT. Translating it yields CASSLQRTRNSPLHF.

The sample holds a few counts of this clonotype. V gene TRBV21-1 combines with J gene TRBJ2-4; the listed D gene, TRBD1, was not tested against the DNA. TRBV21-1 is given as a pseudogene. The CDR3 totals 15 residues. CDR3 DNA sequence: TGTGCCAGCAGCAAGGACAGACCAGTGGTGTACATTCAGTACTTC. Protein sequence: CASSKDRPVVYIQYF.

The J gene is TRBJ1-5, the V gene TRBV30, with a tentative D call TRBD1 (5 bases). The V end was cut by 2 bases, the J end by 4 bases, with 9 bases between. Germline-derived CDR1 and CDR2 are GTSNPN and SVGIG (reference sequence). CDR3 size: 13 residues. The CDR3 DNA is TGTGCCTGGAGTTATCAGGGTAATCAGCCCCAGCATTTT. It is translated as CAWSYQGNQPQHF.

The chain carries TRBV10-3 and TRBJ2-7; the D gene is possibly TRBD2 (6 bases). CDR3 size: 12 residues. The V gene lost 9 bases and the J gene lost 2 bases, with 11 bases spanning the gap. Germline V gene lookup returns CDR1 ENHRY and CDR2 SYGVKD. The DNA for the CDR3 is TGTGCCATATCCGGGACTGCCTACGAGCAGTACTTC. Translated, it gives CAISGTAYEQYF.

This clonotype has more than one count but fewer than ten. CDR3 sequence reads: CASSLRGLVTDTQYF. In nucleotides, the CDR3 is TGTGCCAGCAGCTTAAGGGGGCTTGTCACAGATACGCAGTATTTT. The chain has TRBV7-6 and TRBJ2-3, with 7 bases aligning to TRBD1. V lost 2 bases and J lost 2; bases outside the gene matches: 4. The CDR3 loop spans 15 amino acids. In germline, CDR1 is SGHVS, CDR2 FNYEAQ. The full variable domain, in which reference TRBV7-6 and TRBJ2-3 provide the parts outside the CDR3, is GAGVSQSPRYKVTKRGQDVALRCDPISGHVSLYWYRQALGQGPEFLTYFNYEAQQDKSGLPNDRFSAERPEGSISTLTIQRTEQRDSAMYRCASSLRGLVTDTQYFGPGTRLTVL.

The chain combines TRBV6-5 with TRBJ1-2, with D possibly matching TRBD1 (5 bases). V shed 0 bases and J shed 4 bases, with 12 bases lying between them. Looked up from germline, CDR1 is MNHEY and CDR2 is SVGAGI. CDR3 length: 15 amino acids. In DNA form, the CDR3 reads TGTGCCAGCAGTTACTCGGGTAGGGGTTCCTATGGCTACACCTTC. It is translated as CASSYSGRGSYGYTF.

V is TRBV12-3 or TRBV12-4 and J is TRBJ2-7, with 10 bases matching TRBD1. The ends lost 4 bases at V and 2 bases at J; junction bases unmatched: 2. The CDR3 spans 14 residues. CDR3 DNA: TGTGCCAGCAGTTCGGGACAGGGGACCTACGAGCAGTACTTC. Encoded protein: CASSSGQGTYEQYF.

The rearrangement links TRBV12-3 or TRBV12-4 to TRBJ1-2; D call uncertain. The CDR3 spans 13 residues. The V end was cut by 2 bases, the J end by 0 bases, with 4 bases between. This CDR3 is CASSLQANYGYTF. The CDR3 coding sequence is TGTGCCAGCAGTTTACAAGCTAACTATGGCTACACCTTC.

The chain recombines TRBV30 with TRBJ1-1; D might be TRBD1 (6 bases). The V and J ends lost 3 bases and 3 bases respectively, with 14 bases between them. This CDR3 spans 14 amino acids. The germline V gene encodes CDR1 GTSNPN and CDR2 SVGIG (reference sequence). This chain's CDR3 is CAWRDSGRDTEAFF. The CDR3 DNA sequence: TGTGCCTGGAGGGACAGCGGACGGGACACTGAAGCTTTCTTT. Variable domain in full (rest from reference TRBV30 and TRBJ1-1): SQTIHQWPATLVQPVGSPLSLECTVEGTSNPNLYWYRQAAGRGLQLLFYSVGIGQISSEVPQNLSASRPQDRQFILSSKKLLLSDSGFYLCAWRDSGRDTEAFFGQGTRLTVV.

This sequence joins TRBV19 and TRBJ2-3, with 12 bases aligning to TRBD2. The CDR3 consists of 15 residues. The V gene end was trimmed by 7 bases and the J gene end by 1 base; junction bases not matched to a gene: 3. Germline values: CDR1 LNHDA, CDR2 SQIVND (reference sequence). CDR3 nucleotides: TGTGCCAGTATTGGGACTAGCGGGCGCACAGATACGCAGTATTTT. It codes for CASIGTSGRTDTQYF.

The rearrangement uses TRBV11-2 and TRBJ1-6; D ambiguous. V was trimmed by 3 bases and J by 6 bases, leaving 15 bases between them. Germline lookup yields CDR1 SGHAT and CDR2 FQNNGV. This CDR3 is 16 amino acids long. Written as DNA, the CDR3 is TGTGCCAGCAGCTTTTCAGCAGCCCAGCCTAATTCACCCCTCCACTTT. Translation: CASSFSAAQPNSPLHF. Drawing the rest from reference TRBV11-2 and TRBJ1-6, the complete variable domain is EAGVAQSPRYKIIEKRQSVAFWCNPISGHATLYWYQQILGQGPKLLIQFQNNGVVDDSQLPKDRFSAERLKGVDSTLKIQPAKLEDSAVYLCASSFSAAQPNSPLHFGNGTRLTVT.

CDR3 in amino acids: CASSLAIGGYTF. Written as DNA, the CDR3 is TGTGCCAGCAGTTTAGCAATAGGGGGCTACACCTTC. This chain joins TRBV28 and TRBJ1-2; D call uncertain. V was pared by 2 bases and J by 8 bases, with 9 bases between. This CDR3 contains 12 residues. Germline CDR1 MDHEN, CDR2 SYDVKM.

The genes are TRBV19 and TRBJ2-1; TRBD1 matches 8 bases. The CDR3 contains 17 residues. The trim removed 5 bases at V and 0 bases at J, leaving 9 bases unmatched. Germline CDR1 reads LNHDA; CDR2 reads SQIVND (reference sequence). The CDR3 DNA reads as TGTGCCAGTAGTCGGTTGAGACAGGGGAGCTCCTACAATGAGCAGTTCTTC. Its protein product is CASSRLRQGSSYNEQFF.

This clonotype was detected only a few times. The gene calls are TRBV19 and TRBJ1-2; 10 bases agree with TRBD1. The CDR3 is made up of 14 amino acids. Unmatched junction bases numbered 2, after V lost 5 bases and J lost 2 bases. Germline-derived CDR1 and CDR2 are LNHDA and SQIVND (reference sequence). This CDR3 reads CASSPGQGNYGYTF. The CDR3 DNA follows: TGTGCCAGTAGTCCGGGACAGGGGAACTATGGCTACACCTTC. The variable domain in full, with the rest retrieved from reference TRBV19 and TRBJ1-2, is DGGITQSPKYLFRKEGQNVTLSCEQNLNHDAMYWYRQDPGQGLRLIYYSQIVNDFQKGDIAEGYSVSREKKESFPLTVTSAQKNPTAFYLCASSPGQGNYGYTFGSGTRLTVV.

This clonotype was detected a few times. CDR3 loop: CASSLGGSNSPLHF. The CDR3 DNA follows: TGTGCCAGCAGTCTCGGGGGATCGAATTCACCCCTCCACTTT. V is TRBV27 and J is TRBJ1-6; weak D call: TRBD1 (5 bases). The V gene's germline CDR1 is MNHEY and CDR2 SMNVEV (reference sequence). The CDR3 loop spans 14 amino acids. The V end was cut by 5 bases, the J end by 7 bases, with 12 bases between.

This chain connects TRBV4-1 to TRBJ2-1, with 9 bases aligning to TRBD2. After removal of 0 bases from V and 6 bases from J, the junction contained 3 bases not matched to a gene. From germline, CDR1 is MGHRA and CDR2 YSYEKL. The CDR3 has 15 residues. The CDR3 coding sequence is TGCGCCAGCAGCCAAGAGAGCGGGGGGCTCAATGAGCAGTTCTTC. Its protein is CASSQESGGLNEQFF.

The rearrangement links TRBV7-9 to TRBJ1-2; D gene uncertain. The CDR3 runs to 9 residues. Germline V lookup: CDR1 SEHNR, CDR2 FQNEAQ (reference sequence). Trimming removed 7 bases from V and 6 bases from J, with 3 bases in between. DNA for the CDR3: TGTGCCAGCAACGATGGCTACACCTTC. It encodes CASNDGYTF.

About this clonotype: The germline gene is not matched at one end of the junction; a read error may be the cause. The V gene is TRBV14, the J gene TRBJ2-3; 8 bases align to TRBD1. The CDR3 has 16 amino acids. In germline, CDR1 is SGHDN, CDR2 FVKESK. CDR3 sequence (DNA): TGTGCCAGCGGCCAAATTCGGGGACAGGTCACAGATACGCAGTATTTT. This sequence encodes CASGQIRGQVTDTQYF.

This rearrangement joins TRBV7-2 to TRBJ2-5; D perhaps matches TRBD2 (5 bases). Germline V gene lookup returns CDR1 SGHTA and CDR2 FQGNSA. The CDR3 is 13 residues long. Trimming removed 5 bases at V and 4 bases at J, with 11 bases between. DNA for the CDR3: TGTGCCAGCAGCCGCCGAGGGTCAGAGACCCAGTACTTC. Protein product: CASSRRGSETQYF.

As DNA, the CDR3 is TGTGCCAGCGACCTCGGACCGAACACTGAAGCTTTCTTT. Amino acid sequence: CASDLGPNTEAFF. The V gene is TRBV7-9, the J gene TRBJ1-1, with no clear D. Germline assignment: CDR1 SEHNR and CDR2 FQNEAQ (reference sequence). CDR3 size: 13 residues. V was cut by 8 bases and J by 1 base, with 11 bases left in between.